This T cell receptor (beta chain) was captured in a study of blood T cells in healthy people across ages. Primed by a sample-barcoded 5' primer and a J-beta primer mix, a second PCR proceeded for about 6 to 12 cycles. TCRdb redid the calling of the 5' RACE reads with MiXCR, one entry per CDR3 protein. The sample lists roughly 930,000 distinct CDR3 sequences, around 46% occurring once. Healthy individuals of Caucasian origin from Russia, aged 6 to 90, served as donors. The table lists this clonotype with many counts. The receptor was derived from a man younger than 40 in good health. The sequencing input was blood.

CDR3 residues: CASGQKARAEAFF. The CDR3 DNA is TGTGCCAGCGGACAGAAAGCGCGGGCTGAAGCTTTCTTT. This sequence joins TRBV3-1 and TRBJ1-1, with a tentative D call TRBD1 (6 bases). V dropped 8 bases and J dropped 6 bases, with 16 bases sitting between them. The length of the CDR3 is 13 residues. Germline-derived CDR1 and CDR2 are LGHDT and YNNKEL (reference sequence).